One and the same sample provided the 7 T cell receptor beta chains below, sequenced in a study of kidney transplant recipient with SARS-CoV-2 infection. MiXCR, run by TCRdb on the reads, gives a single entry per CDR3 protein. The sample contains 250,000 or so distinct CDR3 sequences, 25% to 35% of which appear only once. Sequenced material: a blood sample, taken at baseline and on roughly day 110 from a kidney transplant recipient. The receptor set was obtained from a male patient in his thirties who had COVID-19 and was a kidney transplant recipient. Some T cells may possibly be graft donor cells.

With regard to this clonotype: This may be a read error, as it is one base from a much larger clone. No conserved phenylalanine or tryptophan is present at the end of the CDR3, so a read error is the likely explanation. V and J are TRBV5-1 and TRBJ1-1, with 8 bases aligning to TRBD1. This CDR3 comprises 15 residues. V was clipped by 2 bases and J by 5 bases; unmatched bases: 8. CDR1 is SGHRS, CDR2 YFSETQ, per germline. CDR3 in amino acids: CASSLQGELETEAFS. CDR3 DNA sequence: TGCGCCAGCAGCTTACAGGGGGAGTTGGAAACTGAAGCTTTCTCT.

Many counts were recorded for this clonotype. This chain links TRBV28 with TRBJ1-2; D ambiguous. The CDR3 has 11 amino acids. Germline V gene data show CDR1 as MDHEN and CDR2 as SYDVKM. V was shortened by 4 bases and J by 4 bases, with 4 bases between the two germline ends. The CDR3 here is CASSSVYGYTF. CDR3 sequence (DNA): TGTGCCAGCAGTTCAGTCTATGGCTACACCTTC.

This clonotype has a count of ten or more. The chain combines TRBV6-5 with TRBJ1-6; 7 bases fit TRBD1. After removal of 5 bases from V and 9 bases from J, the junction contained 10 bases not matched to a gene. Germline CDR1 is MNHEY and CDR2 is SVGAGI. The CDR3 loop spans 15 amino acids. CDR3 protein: CASSRGQLLSSPLHF. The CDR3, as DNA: TGTGCCAGCAGTCGGGGACAGCTCCTAAGTTCACCCCTCCACTTT.

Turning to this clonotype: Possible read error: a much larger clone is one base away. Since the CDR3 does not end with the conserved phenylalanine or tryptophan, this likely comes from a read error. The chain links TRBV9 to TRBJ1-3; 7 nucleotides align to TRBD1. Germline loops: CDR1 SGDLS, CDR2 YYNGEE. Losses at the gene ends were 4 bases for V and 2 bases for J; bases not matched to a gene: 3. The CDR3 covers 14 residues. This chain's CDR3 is CASSSGGTGNTIYL. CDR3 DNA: TGTGCCAGCAGCTCAGGGGGTACTGGAAACACCATATATTTA.

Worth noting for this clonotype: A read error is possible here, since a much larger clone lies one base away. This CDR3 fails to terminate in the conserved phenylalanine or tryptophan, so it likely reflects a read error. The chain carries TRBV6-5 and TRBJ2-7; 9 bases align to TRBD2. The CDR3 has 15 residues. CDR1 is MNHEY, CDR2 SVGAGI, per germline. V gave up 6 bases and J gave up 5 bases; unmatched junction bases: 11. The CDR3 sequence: CASRALAGSGDEQYL. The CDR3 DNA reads TGTGCCAGCAGGGCCCTAGCGGGAAGTGGGGACGAGCAGTACCTC.

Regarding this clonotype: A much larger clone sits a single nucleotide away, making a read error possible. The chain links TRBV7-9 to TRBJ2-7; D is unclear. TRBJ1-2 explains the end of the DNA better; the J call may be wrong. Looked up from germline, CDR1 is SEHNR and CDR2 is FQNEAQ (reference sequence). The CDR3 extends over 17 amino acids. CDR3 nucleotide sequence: TGTGCCGGCAGCTTACGGAGATACCATGGAAAGACCTATGGCTACACCTTC. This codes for CAGSLRRYHGKTYGYTF.

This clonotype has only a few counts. This CDR3 is CASSHPRGSDTEAFF. The CDR3 DNA reads TGTGCCAGCAGCCATCCCCGAGGGTCGGACACTGAAGCTTTCTTT. The V and J genes are TRBV13 and TRBJ1-1; D is ambiguous. Trimming took off 5 bases at V and 3 bases at J, with 16 bases between the two ends. The germline CDR1 and CDR2 sequences are PRHDT and FYEKMQ (reference sequence). The CDR3 runs to 15 residues.